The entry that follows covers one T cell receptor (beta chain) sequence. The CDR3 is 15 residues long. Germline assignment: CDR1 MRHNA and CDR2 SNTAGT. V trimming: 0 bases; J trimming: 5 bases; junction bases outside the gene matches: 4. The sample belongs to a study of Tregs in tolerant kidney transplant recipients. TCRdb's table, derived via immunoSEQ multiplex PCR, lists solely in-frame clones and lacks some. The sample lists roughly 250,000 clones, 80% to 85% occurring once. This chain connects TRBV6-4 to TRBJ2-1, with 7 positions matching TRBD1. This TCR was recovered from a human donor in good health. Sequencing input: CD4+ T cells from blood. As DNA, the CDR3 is TGTGCCAGCAGTGACTCCTGGGACAGTCACAATGAGCAGTTCTTC. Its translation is CASSDSWDSHNEQFF.